This T cell receptor (beta chain) was sequenced during a study of blood T cell repertoires in COVID-19. Study-level background: Sites across the United States, Italy and Spain contributed samples from acute and convalescent COVID-19.

Some clones are missing from TCRdb's copy, which holds only in-frame ones; the method was immunoSEQ multiplex PCR. Here the sample spans about 73,000 clones, 77% being singletons. This clone has only a few counts. CDR3 size: 14 residues. CDR1 and CDR2 from the germline V gene are SQVTM and ANQGSEA. Trimming took 7 bases from V and 0 from J; bases not matched to a gene: 5. The chain uses TRBV29-1 and TRBJ2-1; 8 bases agree with TRBD1. The sequence was obtained from a man in his 70s with COVID-19, enrolled during active disease. The sequenced material came from peripheral blood. CDR3 DNA: TGCAGCGCCGGACAGGGTAGCTCCTACAATGAGCAGTTCTTC. This codes for CSAGQGSSYNEQFF.